This section outlines one T cell receptor (beta chain) sequence together with its context. Reverse transcription used about 0.45 to 1 ug RNA and random hexamers. TCRdb reprocessed the immunoSEQ multiplex PCR reads via MiXCR and lists one record per CDR3 protein. The sample has 300,000 to 350,000 distinct CDR3 sequences; around 90% are singletons. J was trimmed by 3 bases and V by 6 bases; bases with no gene match: 9. The length of the CDR3 is 15 residues. The germline gives CDR1 LNHDA, CDR2 SQIVND (reference sequence). This sample stems from a study of CD8 T cells in Susac syndrome. The specimen sequenced was CD4+ T cells from PBMCs. The chain links TRBV19 to TRBJ2-5; 8 positions agree with TRBD2. This sequence originates from a human donor with multiple sclerosis. Here the CDR3 reads CASRDGGAEEETQYF. CDR3 bases: TGTGCCAGTAGAGACGGGGGGGCCGAAGAAGAGACCCAGTACTTC.